This paragraph reports one TCR beta chain. The sample originates from a study of blood T cell repertoires in COVID-19. Background on the study: The samples span acute and convalescent COVID-19 from the United States, Italy and Spain. Nucleic acid was either cDNA or gDNA, and it came from T cells, B-cell-depleted T cells, or PBMCs.

For recovered donors of Cohort 3, there were two negative PCRs, clearance, or symptom resolution. Per the germline V gene, CDR1 is LNHDA and CDR2 is SQIVND (reference sequence). V dropped 6 bases and J dropped 4 bases, with 10 bases sitting between them. This CDR3 has 13 amino acids. Using immunoSEQ multiplex PCR, the repertoire was profiled, and TCRdb retains in-frame clones only, with some absent. The repertoire consists of approximately 200,000 clones, with approximately 80% occurring once and the leading ten covering about 12%. The chain links TRBV19 to TRBJ2-1; the D gene is possibly TRBD2 (6 bases). Sequences were obtained from PBMCs or T cells enriched from blood (not recorded which). The receptor was isolated from a man aged 35 to 55 who had recovered from COVID-19. CDR3 amino acids: CASRSAGYNEQFF. CDR3 in DNA: TGTGCCAGTAGGTCGGCGGGATACAATGAGCAGTTCTTC.